Included here is one T cell receptor (beta chain) sequence, with context. Antigen: not known. Replicate PCRs from sorted subsets contained 200 ng DNA, which is some 29,000 T cell genomes. Sequenced by immunoSEQ multiplex PCR; TCRdb stores in-frame clones only, minus some. The sample lists more than 2 million clones, 90% to 95% occurring once. CDR3 size: 17 residues. This record belongs to a study of shared clonotypes between healthy human individuals. Findings and limits, study-wide: Blood alone was sampled, and tissue repertoires likely differ. What limited the represented genetic and exposure-history diversity was the small number of donors.

The V gene is TRBV21-1, the J gene TRBJ2-5; the table's D call TRBD1 went unverified against the DNA. TRBV21-1 is a known pseudogene. The material sequenced was naive CD4+ T cells sorted from blood. Indicated subset: CD45RA+ positively selected. This TCR derives from a man between 18 and 29 years old in good health. The CDR3 protein is CASSATNPGPRGKTQYF. CDR3 nucleotides: TGTGCCAGCAGCGCGACCAACCCCGGGCCCAGGGGAAAGACCCAGTACTTC.